This T cell receptor (beta chain) was found in a study of blood T cell repertoires in COVID-19 (dated by TCRdb to the early 2020s). Regarding the study in general: The collaborator samples originated in the United States, Italy and Spain and spanned the acute and convalescent phases of COVID-19. A de-identified subject ID, COVID-19 status, age in years and sex were almost always included in the sample metadata. The prospective study material was composed of cDNA or gDNA derived from T cells, B-cell-depleted T cells, or PBMCs. Where available, HLA class I and class II types were taken from metadata supplied by the sample provider and were not determined by assay-based typing. The repertoires were released in a freely available public database intended as a resource for research on the immune response to SARS-CoV-2. The samples were drawn from the first 160 participants of the ongoing ImmuneRACE study and from 1,200 or so subjects provided by 6 global collaborators. Deeply sampled blood TCRbeta repertoires from subjects exposed to, actively infected with, or recovered from COVID-19 were included in the dataset.

About this clone: No cognate antigen has been identified for it. The sample holds no much larger clone one base away, and base qualities are not on file.

TCRbeta CDR3 regions were amplified from genomic DNA using the immunoSEQ Assay, a bias-controlled multiplex PCR. Under the source paper's analysis protocol: Within the assay, amplification of reference gene primers was used to estimate how many nucleated cells each sample contained. To quantify the absolute abundance of each unique TCRbeta CDR3 rearrangement, sequence reads were collapsed and filtered. For each sample, productive Simpson clonality was calculated as the square root of Simpson's diversity index across productive rearrangements. TCRdb took over this immuneACCESS table, retaining in-frame rearrangements with V and J assigned. Such tables are incomplete; in checked studies, under half of the missing clones stem from an unresolved V gene, and the remainder is unexplained. The DNA gave D and trimming, while V, J and clone size come from that table. This sample comprises 200,000 to 250,000 clones, roughly 88% of them detected only once. Roughly 14% of the sample rests with the top ten.

General conclusions and limits of the study: The quantity of clinical and demographic metadata differed by source and by participant and was supplied without curation.

In the prospective study, participants were roughly 18 to 89 years old, resided in around 25 geographic areas of the United States, and were enrolled through a virtual design. In the prospective study, participants were assigned to cohorts based on the clinical history participants reported in a screening survey and a study questionnaire. Each participant in the prospective study had whole blood, serum and a nasopharyngeal or oropharyngeal swab collected by mobile phlebotomists. Over a 2-month period, participants in the prospective study had the option of providing additional blood draws and questionnaires. Before DNA extraction, prospective study blood samples were shipped either frozen or at room temperature. This receptor was identified in a woman in her forties or fifties with acute COVID-19. Sequencing was done on a sample of PBMCs or T cells enriched from blood (not recorded which).

The bases are TGCGCCAGCAGCCAGACAAGGGGTTCTGAAGCTTTCTTT. This yields the protein CASSQTRGSEAFF. The chain is assembled from TRBV4-1 and TRBJ1-1, and possibly TRBD1, on 5 matching bases. The germline ends are 11 bases apart after V is trimmed by 3 bases and J by 6 bases. The CDR3 spans 13 residues, from the cysteine through the phenylalanine. The only DNA kept is the CDR3, 39 bases in frame from the first base. CDR1 and CDR2 (MGHRA, YSYEKL) derive from the germline V gene.